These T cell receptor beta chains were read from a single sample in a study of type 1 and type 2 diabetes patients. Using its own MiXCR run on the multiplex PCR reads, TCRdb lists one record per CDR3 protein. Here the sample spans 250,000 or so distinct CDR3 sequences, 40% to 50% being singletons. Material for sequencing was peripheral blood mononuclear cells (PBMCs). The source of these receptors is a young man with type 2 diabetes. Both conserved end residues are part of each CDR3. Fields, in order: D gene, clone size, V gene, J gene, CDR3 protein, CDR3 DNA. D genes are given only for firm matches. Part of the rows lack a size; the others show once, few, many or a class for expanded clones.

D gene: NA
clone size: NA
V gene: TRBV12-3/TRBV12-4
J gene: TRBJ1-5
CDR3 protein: CASTQGGINQPQHF
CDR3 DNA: TGTGCCAGCACCCAGGGTGGCATCAATCAGCCCCAGCATTTT

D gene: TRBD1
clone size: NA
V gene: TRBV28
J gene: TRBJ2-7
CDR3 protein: CASSQTGTGGREQYF
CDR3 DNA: TGTGCCAGCAGTCAAACTGGGACAGGGGGTCGCGAGCAGTACTTC

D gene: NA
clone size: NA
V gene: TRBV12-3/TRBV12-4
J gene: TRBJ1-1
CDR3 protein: CASSYRDIGPEAFF
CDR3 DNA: TGTGCCAGCAGCTACAGGGATATTGGCCCTGAAGCTTTCTTT

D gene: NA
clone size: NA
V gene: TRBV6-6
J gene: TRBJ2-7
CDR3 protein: CASQGWDYEQYF
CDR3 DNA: TGTGCCAGCCAGGGTTGGGACTACGAGCAGTACTTC

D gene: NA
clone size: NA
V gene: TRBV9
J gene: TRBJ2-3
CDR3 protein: CASSVLGGAQDTQYF
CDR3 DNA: TGTGCCAGCAGCGTATTGGGAGGAGCCCAAGATACGCAGTATTTT

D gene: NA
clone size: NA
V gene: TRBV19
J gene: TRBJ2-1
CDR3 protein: CASSIAPARDGPYNEQFF
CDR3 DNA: TGTGCCAGTAGTATCGCCCCCGCTCGGGACGGACCCTACAATGAGCAGTTCTTC

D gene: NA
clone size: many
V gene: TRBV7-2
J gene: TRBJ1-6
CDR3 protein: CASSSIEGSPLHF
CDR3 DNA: TGTGCCAGCAGCTCTATCGAGGGTTCACCCCTCCACTTT

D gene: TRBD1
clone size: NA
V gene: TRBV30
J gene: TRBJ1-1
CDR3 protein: CAWSPPDRGGTEAFF
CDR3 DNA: TGTGCCTGGAGCCCTCCGGACAGGGGAGGCACTGAAGCTTTCTTT

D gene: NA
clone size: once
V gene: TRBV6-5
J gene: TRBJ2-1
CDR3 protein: CASSQQGMNEQFF
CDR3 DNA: TGTGCCAGCAGCCAACAGGGTATGAATGAGCAGTTCTTC

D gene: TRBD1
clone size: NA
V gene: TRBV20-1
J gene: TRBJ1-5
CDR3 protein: CSASFPGGTNQPQHF
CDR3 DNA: TGCAGTGCTAGTTTTCCAGGGGGAACGAATCAGCCCCAGCATTTT

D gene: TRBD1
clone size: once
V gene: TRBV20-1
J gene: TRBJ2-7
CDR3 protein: CSAGTGLWEQYF
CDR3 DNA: TGCAGTGCTGGGACAGGGCTCTGGGAGCAGTACTTC

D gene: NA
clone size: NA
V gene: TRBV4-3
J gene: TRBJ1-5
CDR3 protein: CASSQARRNQPQHF
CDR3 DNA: TGCGCCAGCAGCCAAGCTCGGAGAAATCAGCCCCAGCATTTT

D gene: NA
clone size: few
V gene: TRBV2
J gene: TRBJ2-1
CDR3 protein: CASSPTSNEQFF
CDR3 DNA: TGTGCCAGCTCGCCGACTTCCAATGAGCAGTTCTTC

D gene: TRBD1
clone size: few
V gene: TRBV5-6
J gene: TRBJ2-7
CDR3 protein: CASTRPGTGRSYEQYF
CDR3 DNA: TGTGCCAGCACCAGGCCGGGGACAGGACGCTCCTACGAGCAGTACTTC

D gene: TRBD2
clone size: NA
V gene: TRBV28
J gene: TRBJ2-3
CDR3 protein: CASSLQAGGTDTQYF
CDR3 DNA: TGTGCCAGCAGTTTACAAGCGGGAGGAACAGATACGCAGTATTTT

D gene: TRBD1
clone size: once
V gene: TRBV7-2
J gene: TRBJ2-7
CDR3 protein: CASSSERRGKPYEQYF
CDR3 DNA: TGTGCCAGCAGCTCCGAACGCAGGGGGAAACCCTACGAGCAGTACTTC

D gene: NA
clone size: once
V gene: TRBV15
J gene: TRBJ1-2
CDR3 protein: CATTPSLASYGYTF
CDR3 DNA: TGTGCCACTACGCCTTCGTTGGCTAGCTATGGCTACACCTTC

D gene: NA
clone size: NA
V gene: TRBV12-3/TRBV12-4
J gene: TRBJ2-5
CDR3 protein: CASSKTVEDKETQYF
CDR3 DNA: TGTGCCAGCAGCAAGACAGTGGAGGACAAAGAGACCCAGTACTTC

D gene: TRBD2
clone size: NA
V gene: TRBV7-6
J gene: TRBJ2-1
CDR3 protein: CASSWPMRTSGGAGSYNEQFF
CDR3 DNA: TGTGCCAGCAGCTGGCCGATGAGGACTAGCGGGGGGGCCGGGTCCTACAATGAGCAGTTCTTC

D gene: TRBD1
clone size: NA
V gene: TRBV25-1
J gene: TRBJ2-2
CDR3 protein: CASSSTGTNTGELFF
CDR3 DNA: TGTGCCAGCAGTTCGACAGGGACAAACACCGGGGAGCTGTTTTTT

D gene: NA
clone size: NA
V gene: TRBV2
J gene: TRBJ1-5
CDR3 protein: CASSQTGFSNQPQHF
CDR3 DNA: TGTGCCAGCAGTCAGACAGGTTTTAGCAATCAGCCCCAGCATTTT

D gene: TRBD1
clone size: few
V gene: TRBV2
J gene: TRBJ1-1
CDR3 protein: CARRQGLYTEAFF
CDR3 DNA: TGTGCCAGACGACAGGGGTTGTACACTGAAGCTTTCTTT

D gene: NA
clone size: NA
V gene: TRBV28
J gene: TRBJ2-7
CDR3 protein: CASSATGTSGLSQYF
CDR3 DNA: TGTGCCAGCAGTGCCACCGGGACCTCCGGCTTGTCGCAGTACTTC

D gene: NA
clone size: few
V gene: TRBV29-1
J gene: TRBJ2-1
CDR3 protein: CSVEVPPEGDTYNEQFF
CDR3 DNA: TGCAGCGTTGAAGTCCCTCCCGAGGGGGACACCTACAATGAGCAGTTCTTC

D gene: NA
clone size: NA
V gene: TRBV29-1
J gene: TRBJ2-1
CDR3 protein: CSVRDGVSRYEQFF
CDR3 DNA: TGCAGCGTCCGCGATGGGGTGTCTAGGTATGAGCAGTTCTTC

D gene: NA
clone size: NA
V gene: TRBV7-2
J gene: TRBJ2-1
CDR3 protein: CASSLIGYNEQFF
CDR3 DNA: TGTGCCAGCAGCTTAATTGGATACAATGAGCAGTTCTTC

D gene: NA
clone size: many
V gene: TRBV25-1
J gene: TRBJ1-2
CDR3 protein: CASSESGYPNYGYTF
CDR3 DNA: TGTGCCAGCAGTGAATCCGGGTATCCTAACTATGGCTACACCTTC

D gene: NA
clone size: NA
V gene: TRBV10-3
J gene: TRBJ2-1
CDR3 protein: CAISESIMTATYEQFF
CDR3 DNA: TGTGCCATCAGTGAGTCGATTATGACAGCTACCTACGAGCAGTTCTTC

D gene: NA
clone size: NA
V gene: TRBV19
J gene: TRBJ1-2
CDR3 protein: CASSTRDAFVFYTF
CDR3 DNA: TGTGCCAGTAGTACCCGGGACGCCTTCGTATTCTACACCTTC

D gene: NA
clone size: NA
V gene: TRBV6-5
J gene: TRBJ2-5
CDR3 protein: CASSLQGGRGETQYF
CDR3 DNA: TGTGCCAGCAGCCTACAGGGTGGTCGTGGAGAGACCCAGTACTTC

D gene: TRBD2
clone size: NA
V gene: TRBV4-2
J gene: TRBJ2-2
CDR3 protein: CAGSRGGGADGELFF
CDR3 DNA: TGTGCCGGCAGCCGGGGCGGGGGGGCCGACGGGGAGCTGTTTTTT

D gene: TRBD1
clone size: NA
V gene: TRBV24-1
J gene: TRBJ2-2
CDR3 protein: CATGTGGGTGELFF
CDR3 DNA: TGTGCCACCGGGACAGGGGGAGGGACCGGGGAGCTGTTTTTT

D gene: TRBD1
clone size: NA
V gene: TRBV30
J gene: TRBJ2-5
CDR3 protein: CAWSVKDTGAAYF
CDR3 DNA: TGTGCCTGGAGTGTAAAGGATACAGGGGCAGCGTACTTC

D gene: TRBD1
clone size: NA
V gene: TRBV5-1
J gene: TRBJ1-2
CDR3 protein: CASSLGQGKGYTF
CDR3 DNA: TGCGCCAGCAGCTTGGGACAGGGGAAAGGCTACACCTTC

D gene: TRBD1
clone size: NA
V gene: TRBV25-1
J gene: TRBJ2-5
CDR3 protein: CASSDTTGIQETQYF
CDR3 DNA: TGTGCCAGCAGTGATACGACAGGGATCCAAGAGACCCAGTACTTC

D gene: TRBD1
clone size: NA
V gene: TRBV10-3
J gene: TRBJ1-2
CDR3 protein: CAIRGQADNYGYTF
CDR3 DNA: TGCGCCATCAGAGGACAGGCTGATAACTATGGCTACACCTTC

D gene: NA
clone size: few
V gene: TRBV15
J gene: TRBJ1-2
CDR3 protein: CATSFHQGGYTF
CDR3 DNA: TGTGCCACCAGCTTTCACCAGGGGGGCTACACCTTC

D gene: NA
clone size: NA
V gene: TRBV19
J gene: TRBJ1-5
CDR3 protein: CASSLESFKGRGNQPQHF
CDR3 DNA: TGTGCCAGCAGCTTAGAATCTTTCAAGGGGCGAGGCAATCAGCCCCAGCATTTT

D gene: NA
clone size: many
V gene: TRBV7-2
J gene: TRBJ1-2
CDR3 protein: CASSSGEYTNYGYTF
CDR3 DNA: TGTGCCAGCAGCTCCGGGGAGTACACTAACTATGGCTACACCTTC

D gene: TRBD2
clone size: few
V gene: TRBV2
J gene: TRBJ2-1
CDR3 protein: CASSELAGGIYNEQFF
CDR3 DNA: TGTGCCAGCAGTGAACTGGCGGGAGGGATTTACAATGAGCAGTTCTTC

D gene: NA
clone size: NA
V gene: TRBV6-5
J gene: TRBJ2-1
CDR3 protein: CASRVGASYNKQFF
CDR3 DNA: TGTGCCAGCAGGGTCGGAGCCTCCTACAATAAGCAGTTCTTC

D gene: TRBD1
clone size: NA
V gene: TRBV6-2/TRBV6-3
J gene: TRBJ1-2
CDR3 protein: CASRNDRVDGYTF
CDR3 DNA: TGTGCCAGCAGAAACGACAGGGTAGATGGCTACACCTTC

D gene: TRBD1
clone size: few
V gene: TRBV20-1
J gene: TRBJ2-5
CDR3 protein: CSASEDRTGTQYF
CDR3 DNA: TGCAGTGCTAGCGAGGACAGGACCGGGACCCAGTACTTC

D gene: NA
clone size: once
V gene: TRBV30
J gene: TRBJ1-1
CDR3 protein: CAWSIVGGHRNTEAFF
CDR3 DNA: TGTGCCTGGAGTATAGTTGGGGGCCACAGGAACACTGAAGCTTTCTTT

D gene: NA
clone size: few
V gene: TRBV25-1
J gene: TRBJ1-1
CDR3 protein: CASSGPPAGVNTEAFF
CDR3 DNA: TGTGCCAGCAGTGGCCCCCCCGCGGGGGTGAACACTGAAGCTTTCTTT

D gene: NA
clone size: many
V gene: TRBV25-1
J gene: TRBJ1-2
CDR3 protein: CASSDHNYGYTF
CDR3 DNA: TGTGCCAGCAGTGACCATAACTATGGCTACACCTTC

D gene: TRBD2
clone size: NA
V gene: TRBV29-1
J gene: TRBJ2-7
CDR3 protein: CSAPGGGNKQYF
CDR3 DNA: TGCAGCGCCCCGGGGGGGGGCAACAAGCAGTACTTC

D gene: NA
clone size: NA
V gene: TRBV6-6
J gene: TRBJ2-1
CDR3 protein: CASSGPQGEQFF
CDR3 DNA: TGTGCCAGCAGCGGACCCCAGGGTGAGCAGTTCTTC

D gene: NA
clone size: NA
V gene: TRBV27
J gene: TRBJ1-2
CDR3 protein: CASSYTATNYGYTF
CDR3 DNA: TGTGCCAGCAGTTACACGGCAACTAACTATGGCTACACCTTC

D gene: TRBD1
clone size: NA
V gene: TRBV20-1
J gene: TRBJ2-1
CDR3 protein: CSAKEQTGVVRRQFF
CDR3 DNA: TGCAGTGCTAAAGAACAGACAGGGGTTGTTAGGAGGCAGTTCTTC

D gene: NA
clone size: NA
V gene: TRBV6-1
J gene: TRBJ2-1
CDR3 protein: CASIGGNEQFF
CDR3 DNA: TGTGCCAGCATTGGGGGAAATGAGCAGTTCTTC

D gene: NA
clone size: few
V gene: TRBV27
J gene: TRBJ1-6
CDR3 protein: CASSLQGLPLHF
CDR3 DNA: TGTGCCAGCAGTTTACAGGGCTTACCCCTCCACTTT

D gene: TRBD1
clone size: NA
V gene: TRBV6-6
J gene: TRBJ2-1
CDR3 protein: CASSLRQGLYNEQFF
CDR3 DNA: TGTGCCAGCAGTCTTCGACAGGGGCTCTACAATGAGCAGTTCTTC

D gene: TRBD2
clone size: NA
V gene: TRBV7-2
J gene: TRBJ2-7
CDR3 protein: CASSPRETNHYEQYF
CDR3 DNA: TGTGCCAGCAGTCCGCGGGAGACCAACCACTACGAGCAGTACTTC